The present entry profiles one T cell receptor beta chain with its context. The record originates from a study of cytomegalovirus exposure and HLA in healthy donors. V dropped 6 bases and J dropped 3; count of bases not matched to a gene: 7. The length of the CDR3 is 15 residues. Per germline, CDR1 MNHEY and CDR2 SMNVEV (reference sequence). PCR used 60 Vbeta primers and 13 Jbeta primers. Data came from immunoSEQ multiplex PCR; TCRdb stores just in-frame clones and leaves some out. This table has hundreds of thousands of clones, 77% appearing once. The clonotype comes from a woman aged 55-75 years in good health and CMV-seropositive. The V call is TRBV27, the J call TRBJ1-1; 10 nucleotides match TRBD1. Source material: PBMCs. Here the CDR3 DNA reads TGTGCCAGCAGCGACAGGGGGCCTAAGTACACTGAAGCTTTCTTT. Encoded protein: CASSDRGPKYTEAFF.